A single sample is the source of the 25 T cell receptor beta chains below, sequenced in a study of blood T cells in healthy people across ages. Primers used in a second PCR of about 6 to 11 cycles were a sample-barcoded 5' primer and a J-beta primer mix. TCRdb fed the 5' RACE reads into MiXCR, producing one record per CDR3 protein. The sample carries 850,000 to 1,000,000 distinct CDR3 sequences, just over 50% recorded once. Sequenced sample: blood. Source of these receptors: a woman aged 55-70 years in good health.

Ten or more counts support this clonotype. V gene TRBV6-2 or TRBV6-3 combines with J gene TRBJ2-2; D remains ambiguous. V was shortened by 8 bases and J by 1 base, with 11 bases between the two germline ends. The CDR3 sequence is 14 residues long. Germline CDR1 and CDR2: MNHEY and SVGEGT. In nucleotides, the CDR3 is TGTGCCAGCGGCGACGGAGTGAACACCGGGGAGCTGTTTTTT. Translating it yields CASGDGVNTGELFF.

The V call is TRBV3-1, the J call TRBJ2-3; D is possibly TRBD2 (5 bases). The CDR3 covers 14 residues. V gave up 3 bases and J gave up 6 bases, with 13 bases separating them. CDR1 is LGHDT, CDR2 YNNKEL, per germline (reference sequence). For the CDR3, the DNA is TGTGCCAGCAGCCATTTAGAGGGCTGGGATACGCAGTATTTT. It yields the protein CASSHLEGWDTQYF.

The table lists this clonotype with a few counts. The chain links TRBV28 to TRBJ2-7; D is perhaps TRBD1 (6 bases). V lost 8 bases to trimming and J lost 2 bases, with 16 bases between them. CDR3 length: 14 amino acids. From germline, CDR1 is MDHEN and CDR2 SYDVKM. CDR3 region: CASLKQGSAYEQYF. For the CDR3, the DNA is TGTGCCAGCCTGAAACAGGGTTCGGCCTACGAGCAGTACTTC.

This clonotype turned up a few times. The chain is built from TRBV30 and TRBJ2-4, with a possible D match to TRBD2 (5 bases). The J call may be mistaken, given a closer DNA end match to TRBJ2-7. Germline CDR1 GTSNPN, CDR2 SVGIG (reference sequence). CDR3 size: 14 residues. For the CDR3, the DNA is TGTGCCTGGAGTCCCCCAACCGGGACCTACGAGCAGTACTTC. It specifies CAWSPPTGTYEQYF.

The genes are TRBV7-2 and TRBJ1-5; weak D call: TRBD1 (5 bases). The CDR3 covers 13 residues. Trimming shortened V by 5 bases and J by 4 bases, and 9 bases separated the two germline ends. Per the germline V gene, CDR1 is SGHTA and CDR2 is FQGNSA. CDR3 sequence (DNA): TGTGCCAGCAGCAAGGGACCGAATCAGCCCCAGCATTTT. Protein: CASSKGPNQPQHF. Full variable domain (outside the CDR3, taken from reference TRBV7-2 and TRBJ1-5): GAGVSQSPSNKVTEKGKDVELRCDPISGHTALYWYRQSLGQGLEFLIYFQGNSAPDKSGLPSDRFSAERTGGSVSTLTIQRTQQEDSAVYLCASSKGPNQPQHFGDGTRLSIL.

This chain uses TRBV6-2 or TRBV6-3 with TRBJ2-4; 12 positions match TRBD2. The J call may be faulty, since TRBJ2-5 better matches the DNA end. The CDR3 consists of 15 residues. The germline gives CDR1 MNHEY, CDR2 SVGEGT. The chain's CDR3 is CASSYSLAGGETQYF. The CDR3 bases are TGTGCCAGCAGTTACTCCCTAGCGGGAGGGGAGACCCAGTACTTC.

This clonotype was observed a handful of times. Written as DNA, the CDR3 is TGCAGTGCTACCCCCTGGGCGGGGCAATACCAAGAGACCCAGTACTTC. This encodes CSATPWAGQYQETQYF. V gene TRBV20-1 combines with J gene TRBJ2-5; weak D call: TRBD2 (6 bases). The CDR3 length is 16 residues. Looked up from germline, CDR1 is DFQATT and CDR2 is SNEGSKA (reference sequence). Between the trimmed V and J ends, which lost 4 bases and 0 bases, there was a span of 18 bases.

This clonotype appeared a few times. The chain recombines TRBV27 with TRBJ2-4; either TRBD1 or TRBD2 may supply D (5 bases each). The germline CDR1 and CDR2 sequences are MNHEY and SMNVEV (reference sequence). The CDR3 covers 15 residues. V was cut by 2 bases and J by 1 base, with 9 bases left in between. The CDR3 region has the DNA TGTGCCAGCAGTTTAGGGGGAGAGGCCAAAAACATTCAGTACTTC. This sequence encodes CASSLGGEAKNIQYF.

The gene calls are TRBV4-2 and TRBJ2-1; 9 nucleotides align to TRBD2. There are 15 residues in the CDR3. Germline CDR1 reads LGHNA; CDR2 reads YNFKEQ. The ends lost 1 base at V and 10 bases at J; junction bases unmatched: 8. Written as DNA, the CDR3 is TGTGCCAGCAGCCAAGGTTCTAGCGGGATACGGGAGCAGTTCTTC. Encoded protein: CASSQGSSGIREQFF.

The table lists this clonotype with a count of one. The missing conserved phenylalanine or tryptophan at the end of this CDR3 makes a read error likely. The CDR3 loop is CASSPLSSGANVLTS. The CDR3 DNA is TGTGCCAGCAGCCCCCTCAGCTCTGGGGCCAACGTCCTGACTTCC. The chain couples TRBV7-2 to TRBJ2-6; no reliable D call. Germline V CDR1 and CDR2: SGHTA, FQGNSA. CDR3 size: 15 residues. V shed 5 bases and J shed 0 bases, with 8 bases lying between them.

CDR3 amino acids: CSARDQVSSGTDTQYF. The CDR3 coding sequence is TGCAGTGCTAGAGATCAGGTGTCTAGCGGCACAGATACGCAGTATTTT. The rearrangement joins TRBV20-1 to TRBJ2-3; tentative D call: TRBD2 (6 bases). V lost 0 bases and J lost 1, with 14 bases in between. The germline CDR1 and CDR2 sequences are DFQATT and SNEGSKA (reference sequence). The CDR3 is 16 amino acids.

The chain has TRBV15 and TRBJ1-6; unclear D gene. The CDR3 runs 13 residues. Trimming took off 2 bases at V and 10 bases at J, with 9 bases between the two ends. Germline CDR1 reads LNHNV; CDR2 reads YYDKDF (reference sequence). DNA of the CDR3: TGTGCCACCAGCAGAATATTAGGATCACCCCTCCACTTT. Translation gives CATSRILGSPLHF.

The J gene is TRBJ2-7, the V gene TRBV29-1, with a weak D call TRBD1 (6 bases). Near its end, the DNA agrees better with TRBJ2-5, so the J call may be wrong. This CDR3 has 14 amino acids. Germline V gene lookup returns CDR1 SQVTM and CDR2 ANQGSEA. DNA for the CDR3: TGCAGCGTGGTGGAGACAGGAGGTAAAGAGACCCAGTACTTC. This encodes CSVVETGGKETQYF.

Notes on this clonotype: At one boundary the junction diverges from the germline segment, which might be a read error. The chain combines TRBV5-1 with TRBJ2-4; a possible D gene is TRBD1 (7 bases). The CDR3 is 16 amino acids. The germline V gene encodes CDR1 SGHRS and CDR2 YFSETQ. The CDR3 DNA sequence: TGCGCCAGCAGCGGAGACAGGGAGGTAACCAAAAACATTCGGTACTTC. This translates into CASSGDREVTKNIRYF.

This chain connects TRBV9 to TRBJ2-5, with D unclear. The ends were cut back, 0 bases at V and 4 bases at J, with 16 bases in the middle. The CDR3 loop spans 16 amino acids. From germline, CDR1 is SGDLS and CDR2 YYNGEE. The CDR3 protein is CASSVGATEPLETQYF. CDR3 nucleotide sequence: TGTGCCAGCAGCGTAGGGGCAACGGAACCCCTAGAGACCCAGTACTTC.

The CDR3: CASTDRPRSYEQYF. The CDR3 DNA reads as TGTGCCAGCACTGACAGACCCCGCTCCTACGAGCAGTACTTC. This chain connects TRBV21-1 to TRBJ2-7; TRBD1 is taken as the D call from the table, unchecked against the DNA. TRBV21-1 is a known pseudogene. This CDR3 comprises 14 residues.

The CDR3 reads CSATNPEDTQYF. The CDR3 nucleotides read TGCAGTGCTACCAATCCGGAAGATACGCAGTATTTT. This rearrangement joins TRBV20-1 to TRBJ2-3; D gene ambiguous. Trimming removed 4 bases from V and 5 bases from J, with 10 bases in between. Germline V lookup: CDR1 DFQATT, CDR2 SNEGSKA (reference sequence). The CDR3 sequence is 12 residues long.

The chain joins TRBV7-2 to TRBJ2-7; perhaps TRBD2 as D (5 bases). Germline lookup yields CDR1 SGHTA and CDR2 FQGNSA. The CDR3 totals 15 residues. Trimming left V 2 bases short and J 7 bases short, with 18 bases between. The CDR3 DNA sequence: TGTGCCAGCAGCTTACTAGGACTCCCCTACAATGAGCAGTACTTC. Its protein is CASSLLGLPYNEQYF.

To note about this clonotype: One base away lies a much larger clone, so this may be a sequencing read error. The chain is built from TRBV4-2 and TRBJ2-7, with a tentative D call TRBD2 (6 bases). CDR3 size: 14 residues. Germline assignment: CDR1 LGHNA and CDR2 YNFKEQ. Here the CDR3 DNA reads TGTGCCAGCGGCCAAGATTCGGGAGCCTACGAGCAGTACTTC. It is translated as CASGQDSGAYEQYF.

This chain uses TRBV7-8 with TRBJ2-5, with a tentative D call TRBD1 (5 bases). Between the trimmed V and J ends, which lost 5 bases and 3 bases, there was a span of 10 bases. In germline, CDR1 is SGHVS, CDR2 FQNEAQ. The CDR3 contains 13 residues. Here the CDR3 reads CASSARQKETQYF. Written as DNA, the CDR3 is TGTGCCAGCAGCGCGCGACAGAAAGAGACCCAGTACTTC.

CDR3: CASSQDPGSGQPQHF. CDR3 bases: TGCGCCAGCAGCCAAGACCCAGGGTCGGGTCAGCCCCAGCATTTT. The rearrangement joins TRBV4-1 to TRBJ1-5; D perhaps matches TRBD1 (5 bases). CDR1 MGHRA and CDR2 YSYEKL come from the germline V gene. This CDR3 spans 15 amino acids. V was pared by 0 bases and J by 6 bases, with 12 bases between.

This clonotype was seen once. In DNA, the CDR3 is TGCGCCAGCAGCTTCCCCGACGGCGGGACTGGCTACACCTTC. Protein product: CASSFPDGGTGYTF. The chain uses TRBV4-1 and TRBJ1-2, with a tentative D call TRBD1 (5 bases). This CDR3 contains 14 residues. V was clipped by 5 bases and J by 7 bases, with 17 bases between them. Germline assignment: CDR1 MGHRA and CDR2 YSYEKL.

CDR3 sequence: CATSRYQAGVPYEQYF. CDR3 nucleotide sequence: TGTGCCACCAGCAGATACCAAGCGGGAGTTCCCTACGAGCAGTACTTC. The chain recombines TRBV15 with TRBJ2-7, with 8 bases identical to TRBD2. V lost 2 bases, J lost 2 bases, and 8 bases stayed unmatched. The CDR3 spans 16 residues. Germline values: CDR1 LNHNV, CDR2 YYDKDF (reference sequence).

This clonotype was found a few times. The J gene is TRBJ2-3, the V gene TRBV20-1; either TRBD1 or TRBD2 may supply D (5 bases each). The CDR3 loop spans 14 amino acids. CDR1 is DFQATT, CDR2 SNEGSKA, per germline (reference sequence). V lost 6 bases to trimming and J lost 6 bases, with 19 bases between them. CDR3: CSAPPGPRLDTQYF. The CDR3 coding sequence is TGCAGTGCGCCCCCGGGACCTAGGTTGGATACGCAGTATTTT.

This clonotype was counted only a few times. V is TRBV18 and J is TRBJ2-5; 8 nucleotides match TRBD2. Germline CDR1 is KGHSH and CDR2 is LQKENI. Trimming at V came to 2 bases and at J to 5 bases, leaving 19 bases not matched to a gene. The CDR3 is made up of 19 amino acids. The CDR3 region has the DNA TGTGCCAGCTCACCATCCATCGGCAGCGGGAGCCAGCCGCCCGAGACCCAGTACTTC. It specifies CASSPSIGSGSQPPETQYF.